The 24 T cell receptor beta chains below come from one sample, sequenced in a study of T cells after yellow fever vaccination (dated 2019 in TCRdb). The library relied on 5' RACE. The sample was run on an Illumina HiSeq 2500. TCRdb reworked the public reads: Q25 trimming with fastp, MiXCR clone assembly, productive beta chains retained. Entries that share a CDR3 protein sequence are merged under the most common genes and DNA. Here the sample has about 220,000 distinct CDR3 sequences; over 6.5% occur a single time. The leading ten clones occupy around 1% of the sample. This specimen's treatment or condition label, per the study, means: live attenuated yellow fever vaccine strain. Sequenced here: CD4+ T cells sorted from PBMCs, sampled on the day of the yellow fever booster vaccination. These receptors originate from a man aged 25-40 years who received the YFV17D yellow fever vaccine.

This clonotype was seen repeatedly, ten times or more. CDR3 DNA: TGCAGTGGGGTAGGACTCCCCGAGGGGGAGCAGTACTTC. Its translation: CSGVGLPEGEQYF. The J gene is TRBJ2-7, the V gene TRBV20-1, with D tentatively TRBD1 or TRBD2 (5 bases each). Germline V gene sequence: CDR1 DFQATT, CDR2 SNEGSKA (reference sequence). The length of the CDR3 is 13 residues. V lost 7 bases and J 7 bases, leaving 20 bases between the germline ends.

This clonotype was found many times. The chain has TRBV2 and TRBJ2-1; a possible D gene is TRBD2 (5 bases). CDR1 is SNHLY, CDR2 FYNNEI, per germline. This CDR3 has 14 amino acids. The germline V and J ends were trimmed by 5 bases and 9 bases, with 17 bases remaining between them. CDR3 loop: CASSPTVKGGEQFF. Here the CDR3 DNA reads TGTGCCAGCAGTCCGACCGTGAAAGGAGGTGAGCAGTTCTTC.

This clonotype came up many times. The chain carries TRBV5-1 and TRBJ2-7, with 8 nucleotides matching TRBD1. This CDR3 region has 14 residues. Germline V gene data show CDR1 as SGHRS and CDR2 as YFSETQ. V was pared by 0 bases and J by 4 bases, with 3 bases of the junction left unmatched. The chain's CDR3 is CASSLVTGVYEQYF. The CDR3 region has the DNA TGCGCCAGCAGCTTGGTGACAGGGGTGTACGAGCAGTACTTC.

This clonotype has just one count. Mismatch with germline at one junction end may stem from a read error. The chain is built from TRBV12-3 or TRBV12-4 and TRBJ2-7; possibly TRBD2 for D (6 bases). The CDR3 is 14 residues long. The CDR3 is CASSPRTGGRFRNF. In DNA form, the CDR3 reads TGTGCCAGCAGTCCGCGGACTGGGGGGAGGTTTCGGAACTTC.

To note about this clonotype: At one of its ends the junction is not consistent with the germline gene, which may arise from a read error. The CDR3, as DNA: TGTGCCTGTAGTATAGATCGCGACAGGGGGAACGAGCAGTACTTC. It is translated as CACSIDRDRGNEQYF. This chain connects TRBV19 to TRBJ2-7, with 9 positions matching TRBD1. The germline CDR1 and CDR2 sequences are LNHDA and SQIVND (reference sequence). The CDR3 has 15 amino acids.

As regards this clonotype: A read error may produce the germline difference seen at one junction end. The chain combines TRBV20-1 with TRBJ2-3; possibly TRBD2 for D (5 bases). The CDR3 has 15 residues. CDR1 and CDR2 (germline): DFQATT, SNEGSKA (reference sequence). The CDR3 loop is CSASLRAYSTDKQYF. CDR3 bases: TGCAGTGCTAGTTTGCGGGCATACAGCACAGATAAGCAGTATTTT.

With respect to this clonotype: Germline is not matched at one junction end, which may reflect a read error. V and J are TRBV5-1 and TRBJ2-1; 14 nucleotides agree with TRBD2. The V gene's germline CDR1 is SGHRS and CDR2 YFSETQ. The CDR3 contains 21 residues. The CDR3 DNA reads TGCGCCAGCAGCTCAGATGTAAGACCGGGACTAGCGGGAGCTAGATACAGTGAGCAGTTCTTC. This encodes CASSSDVRPGLAGARYSEQFF.

This clonotype was seen at least ten times. The chain couples TRBV5-6 to TRBJ2-5; D perhaps matches TRBD2 (5 bases). The CDR3 is made up of 13 amino acids. CDR1 and CDR2 (germline): SGHDT, YYEEEE. The V gene lost 4 bases and the J gene lost 7 bases, with 14 bases spanning the gap. CDR3 nucleotides: TGTGCCAGCAGCGGGAGTCGGGCGGGGACCCAGTACTTC. Residues: CASSGSRAGTQYF.

Many counts were recorded for this clonotype. The gene calls are TRBV12-3 or TRBV12-4 and TRBJ2-1; 7 nucleotides align to TRBD1. CDR3 length: 12 amino acids. J was trimmed by 9 bases and V by 6 bases; bases with no gene match: 5. The DNA for the CDR3 is TGTGCCAGCAGGCGTTCAGGGGGTGAGCAGTTCTTC. It translates to CASRRSGGEQFF.

This clonotype was seen only a few times. The gene calls are TRBV28 and TRBJ1-4, with D perhaps matching TRBD1 (6 bases). Trimming left V 3 bases short and J 8 bases short, with 19 bases between. CDR3 size: 16 residues. Germline CDR1 reads MDHEN; CDR2 reads SYDVKM. The CDR3 here is CASSLGGSTGWEKLFF. For the CDR3, the DNA is TGTGCCAGCAGTTTGGGGGGCTCCACAGGGTGGGAAAAACTGTTTTTT.

This clonotype was observed a handful of times. The chain carries TRBV5-6 and TRBJ2-7; tentatively, D is TRBD1 (5 bases). Trimming stripped 2 bases from V and 6 bases from J, with 15 bases between. Germline CDR1 is SGHDT and CDR2 is YYEEEE. The CDR3 length is 14 residues. CDR3 DNA sequence: TGTGCCAGCAGCTTAGGAGTCAGGGATGGCGAGCAGTACTTC. Its protein product is CASSLGVRDGEQYF. Using reference TRBV5-6 and TRBJ2-7 for the parts outside the CDR3, the full variable domain is DAGVTQSPTHLIKTRGQQVTLRCSPKSGHDTVSWYQQALGQGPQFIFQYYEEEERQRGNFPDRFSGHQFPNYSSELNVNALLLGDSALYLCASSLGVRDGEQYFGPGTRLTVT.

This clonotype has a count of ten or more. The rearrangement joins TRBV7-2 to TRBJ2-1, with unresolved D. CDR1 and CDR2 (germline): SGHTA, FQGNSA. The CDR3 sequence is 12 residues long. Trimming left V 0 bases short and J 6 bases short, with 3 bases between. In nucleotides, the CDR3 is TGTGCCAGCAGCTTAGCCTTCAATGAGCAGTTCTTC. Protein: CASSLAFNEQFF.

The rearrangement links TRBV10-3 to TRBJ2-5; D is ambiguous. CDR3 length: 13 residues. V was pared by 8 bases and J by 5 bases, with 15 bases between. CDR1 is ENHRY and CDR2 is SYGVKD in the germline V gene. The chain's CDR3 is CAIGLARDETQYF. Written as DNA, the CDR3 is TGTGCCATCGGGTTGGCTAGAGATGAGACCCAGTACTTC.

This clonotype was recorded at least ten times. The chain uses TRBV7-2 and TRBJ2-3; D possibly corresponds to TRBD2 (5 bases). Germline lookup yields CDR1 SGHTA and CDR2 FQGNSA. The length of the CDR3 is 12 residues. V dropped 5 bases and J dropped 6 bases, with 9 bases sitting between them. The CDR3 DNA sequence: TGTGCCAGCAGCCCTACGGGGGATACGCAGTATTTT. Translating gives CASSPTGDTQYF.

This clonotype was detected a few times. The chain recombines TRBV5-1 with TRBJ2-2, with a tentative D call TRBD2 (6 bases). The CDR3 has 14 amino acids. V lost 4 bases and J lost 3, with 10 bases in between. Germline V CDR1 and CDR2: SGHRS, YFSETQ. CDR3 nucleotide sequence: TGCGCCAGCAGCACCGGGAGTCACACCGGGGAGCTGTTTTTT. Protein sequence: CASSTGSHTGELFF.

This clonotype was seen more than once but under ten times. The chain combines TRBV7-2 with TRBJ1-1; D gene unclear. The CDR3 covers 11 residues. V shed 2 bases and J shed 7 bases, with 5 bases lying between them. Germline V gene data show CDR1 as SGHTA and CDR2 as FQGNSA. CDR3 amino acids: CASSLTFEAFF. CDR3 in DNA: TGTGCCAGCAGCTTAACGTTTGAAGCTTTCTTT.

The rearrangement uses TRBV19 and TRBJ2-1; D gene unclear. This CDR3 region has 14 residues. V gave up 1 base and J gave up 9 bases, with 13 bases separating them. CDR1 and CDR2 from the germline V gene are LNHDA and SQIVND (reference sequence). The CDR3 region is CASSIGGTLAEQFF. The CDR3 nucleotides are TGTGCCAGTAGTATAGGTGGAACGTTAGCTGAGCAGTTCTTC. Full variable domain (rest looked up from reference TRBV19 and TRBJ2-1): DGGITQSPKYLFRKEGQNVTLSCEQNLNHDAMYWYRQDPGQGLRLIYYSQIVNDFQKGDIAEGYSVSREKKESFPLTVTSAQKNPTAFYLCASSIGGTLAEQFFGPGTRLTVL.

V and J are TRBV11-2 and TRBJ2-7, with 11 positions matching TRBD2. The trim removed 0 bases at V and 4 bases at J, leaving 8 bases unmatched. The germline CDR1 and CDR2 sequences are SGHAT and FQNNGV. There are 17 residues in the CDR3. CDR3 nucleotides: TGTGCCAGCAGCTTAGATACAATAGCGGGAGGGTTATACGAGCAGTACTTC. It encodes CASSLDTIAGGLYEQYF.

This clonotype was detected many times. The chain uses TRBV30 and TRBJ2-7, with a tentative D call TRBD1 (5 bases). V lost 4 bases and J 2 bases, leaving 9 bases between the germline ends. The CDR3 extends over 12 amino acids. CDR1 is GTSNPN, CDR2 SVGIG, per germline (reference sequence). The CDR3 is CAWNWGPYEQYF. CDR3 DNA sequence: TGTGCCTGGAATTGGGGCCCCTACGAGCAGTACTTC.

The chain carries TRBV12-1 and TRBJ2-5; the D call TRBD2 from the table was never checked on the DNA. TRBV12-1 counts as a pseudogene. The CDR3 has 15 residues. In DNA, the CDR3 is TGTGCCAGCAGCTTTGCGCAAGGGGGAGGAGAGACCCAGTACTTC. Protein: CASSFAQGGGETQYF.

This clonotype was seen only a few times. This chain's CDR3 is CSARTGRLRQPQHF. CDR3 nucleotide sequence: TGCAGTGCTAGGACAGGGCGATTGCGTCAGCCCCAGCATTTT. V is TRBV20-1 and J is TRBJ1-5; the match to TRBD1 covers 7 bases. Germline CDR1 is DFQATT and CDR2 is SNEGSKA (reference sequence). The CDR3 totals 14 residues. V shed 3 bases and J 6 bases; nucleotides not matched to a gene: 8.

There are many counts of this clonotype. The J gene is TRBJ1-2, the V gene TRBV21-1; the listed D gene, TRBD1, was not tested against the DNA. TRBV21-1 corresponds to a pseudogene. The CDR3 runs to 15 residues. CDR3 amino acids: CASSKGIPSGGGYTF. CDR3 sequence (DNA): TGTGCCAGCAGCAAAGGGATTCCCTCGGGCGGTGGCTACACCTTC.

The rearrangement uses TRBV20-1 and TRBJ2-6; 7 nucleotides align to TRBD2. V trimming: 1 base; J trimming: 0 bases; junction bases outside the gene matches: 9. The V gene's germline CDR1 is DFQATT and CDR2 SNEGSKA (reference sequence). The CDR3 loop spans 18 amino acids. The CDR3, as DNA: TGCAGTGCTAGAGGGGAGGGCGGACCCCTCTCTGGGGCCAACGTCCTGACTTTC. This sequence encodes CSARGEGGPLSGANVLTF.

This clonotype occurred a few times. This chain joins TRBV7-2 and TRBJ2-3, with D maybe TRBD2 (5 bases). CDR1 is SGHTA and CDR2 is FQGNSA in the germline V gene. The germline V and J ends were trimmed by 4 bases and 2 bases, with 13 bases remaining between them. The CDR3 runs to 15 residues. CDR3 residues: CASSSRRGNTDTQYF. CDR3 in DNA: TGTGCCAGCAGCTCAAGACGAGGGAACACAGATACGCAGTATTTT.